Below are 19 T cell receptor beta chains sequenced from a single sample in a study of human T cells and chemical hapten exposure. The time point is: patch test 1, 2 weeks after DPC sensitization. Treatment indicated: therapeutic diphenylcyclopropenone sensitization with weekly scalp DPC. MiXCR was run by TCRdb on the RACE reads, yielding one entry per CDR3 protein. The sample holds about 60,000 distinct CDR3 sequences, about 9% seen once. This sample comprised whole blood, obtained in connection with sensitization to the hapten diphenylcyclopropenone (DPC). Receptors were obtained from a woman in her 40s with alopecia areata. Some clones in this sample may be carry-over from other donors' samples.

This clonotype was picked up many times. V gene TRBV3-1 combines with J gene TRBJ2-3; D is undetermined. V was clipped by 1 base and J by 5 bases, with 7 bases between them. This CDR3 has 13 amino acids. The V gene's germline CDR1 is LGHDT and CDR2 YNNKEL (reference sequence). The CDR3 DNA is TGTGCCAGCAGCCAAGCGACACGAGATACGCAGTATTTT. Protein product: CASSQATRDTQYF.

The chain joins TRBV6-6 to TRBJ2-2; the match to TRBD1 covers 8 bases. The CDR3 sequence is 15 residues long. Germline V lookup: CDR1 MNHNY, CDR2 SVGAGI (reference sequence). The V segment lost 4 bases and the J segment 6 bases; nucleotides outside the gene matches: 7. Here the CDR3 reads CASSSSATGAGELFF. In DNA form, the CDR3 reads TGTGCCAGCAGTTCCTCTGCGACAGGGGCCGGGGAGCTGTTTTTT.

This clonotype was seen repeatedly, ten times or more. The V and J genes are TRBV6-1 and TRBJ2-2; weak D call: TRBD1 (6 bases). Germline lookup yields CDR1 MNHNS and CDR2 SASEGT. V lost 10 bases, J lost 4 bases, and 16 bases lay in between. The CDR3 spans 14 residues. DNA of the CDR3: TGTGCCATATCCTACAGGGAGAGCACCGGGGAGCTGTTTTTT. Protein sequence: CAISYRESTGELFF.

This clonotype was picked up many times. J is TRBJ1-1 and V is TRBV4-1, with TRBD1 matching over 10 bases. The CDR3 loop spans 14 amino acids. V was clipped by 3 bases and J by 11 bases; unmatched bases: 9. Germline V gene lookup returns CDR1 MGHRA and CDR2 YSYEKL. The CDR3 bases are TGCGCCAGCAGCCAGGGACAGGGGTATATGGGCGCTTTCTTT. Amino acids: CASSQGQGYMGAFF.

The chain employs TRBV20-1 and TRBJ2-2, with D unclear. Germline V gene sequence: CDR1 DFQATT, CDR2 SNEGSKA (reference sequence). The CDR3 length is 14 residues. Trimming shortened V by 1 base and J by 1 base, and 7 bases separated the two germline ends. The CDR3 spells CSARGTVNTGELFF. In DNA form, the CDR3 reads TGCAGTGCTAGAGGGACGGTGAACACCGGGGAGCTGTTTTTT.

This clonotype has at least ten counts. The chain links TRBV7-8 to TRBJ2-6, with D uncertain. Trimming removed 5 bases from V and 0 bases from J, with 14 bases in between. This CDR3 has 17 amino acids. Germline V gene lookup returns CDR1 SGHVS and CDR2 FQNEAQ. In nucleotides, the CDR3 is TGTGCCAGCAGCCCAAGGGTGGATTCCTCTGGGGCCAACGTCCTGACTTTC. Its protein is CASSPRVDSSGANVLTF.

The sample holds many counts of this clonotype. V usage is TRBV6-2 or TRBV6-3 and J usage is TRBJ2-2; D assignment may be TRBD1 or TRBD2 (5 bases each). The CDR3 contains 16 residues. Germline CDR1 MNHEY, CDR2 SVGEGT. Trimming cost V 2 bases and J 0 bases, with 10 bases left between them. CDR3: CASSYGTDANTGELFF. CDR3 in DNA: TGTGCCAGCAGTTACGGGACGGACGCGAACACCGGGGAGCTGTTTTTT.

Only a few counts were recorded for this clonotype. The V call is TRBV10-3, the J call TRBJ1-3; TRBD1 is a possible D gene (6 bases). CDR3 length: 14 amino acids. The V gene lost 6 bases and the J gene lost 4 bases, with 13 bases spanning the gap. CDR1 is ENHRY and CDR2 is SYGVKD in the germline V gene. CDR3 coding DNA: TGTGCCATCAGGATACAGGGTAACGGAAACACCATATATTTT. Its protein product is CAIRIQGNGNTIYF.

The chain recombines TRBV9 with TRBJ1-2; D is unresolved. The CDR3 spans 13 residues. CDR1 and CDR2 from the germline V gene are SGDLS and YYNGEE. Trimming stripped 4 bases from V and 2 bases from J, with 9 bases between. Here the CDR3 DNA reads TGTGCCAGCAGCCTACTGAGCAACTATGGCTACACCTTC. Its protein is CASSLLSNYGYTF. Full variable domain (missing parts from reference TRBV9 and TRBJ1-2): DSGVTQTPKHLITATGQRVTLRCSPRSGDLSVYWYQQSLDQGLQFLIQYYNGEERAKGNILERFSAQQFPDLHSELNLSSLELGDSALYFCASSLLSNYGYTFGSGTRLTVV.

This clonotype was seen a few times. V and J are TRBV12-3 or TRBV12-4 and TRBJ2-3; TRBD2 matches at 13 bases. The CDR3 is 18 amino acids. The ends lost 3 bases at V and 0 bases at J; junction bases unmatched: 6. CDR3 region: CASSFLGLAGTSTDTQYF. In nucleotides, the CDR3 is TGTGCCAGCAGTTTTTTGGGACTAGCGGGAACTAGCACAGATACGCAGTATTTT.

The table lists this clonotype with a few counts. This sequence joins TRBV6-1 and TRBJ1-1, with D maybe TRBD1 (6 bases). The V end lost 5 bases, the J end lost 5 bases, and 18 bases lay between the germline ends. Germline CDR1 and CDR2: MNHNS and SASEGT. The length of the CDR3 is 15 residues. The CDR3 DNA reads as TGTGCCAGCAGTAGAAATCGAGCAGGGGATACTGAAGCTTTCTTT. It codes for CASSRNRAGDTEAFF.

The chain links TRBV6-5 to TRBJ2-3; D is uncertain. Per the germline V gene, CDR1 is MNHEY and CDR2 is SVGAGI. The CDR3 is 14 amino acids. V dropped 0 bases and J dropped 4 bases, with 8 bases sitting between them. DNA of the CDR3: TGTGCCAGCAGTTACTCAAACCCCGCAGATACGCAGTATTTT. Translating gives CASSYSNPADTQYF.

This clonotype came up many times. The V call is TRBV5-1, the J call TRBJ2-1; possibly TRBD1 for D (6 bases). The germline gives CDR1 SGHRS, CDR2 YFSETQ. This CDR3 is 14 amino acids long. The V end was cut by 4 bases, the J end by 4 bases, with 12 bases between. CDR3: CASSRAQGYNEQFF. The CDR3 coding sequence is TGCGCCAGCAGCCGCGCACAGGGTTACAATGAGCAGTTCTTC.

The chain combines TRBV28 with TRBJ1-1; TRBD1 is a possible D gene (5 bases). Trimming pared 6 bases from V and 10 bases from J, leaving 15 bases between. The CDR3 is 12 amino acids. The germline V gene has CDR1 MDHEN and CDR2 SYDVKM. CDR3 nucleotide sequence: TGTGCCAGCAGGCTTGGAACGGGGGGAGCTTTCTTT. Amino acid sequence: CASRLGTGGAFF. The whole variable domain, filled in from reference TRBV28 and TRBJ1-1, reads DVKVTQSSRYLVKRTGEKVFLECVQDMDHENMFWYRQDPGLGLRLIYFSYDVKMKEKGDIPEGYSVSREKKERFSLILESASTNQTSMYLCASRLGTGGAFFGQGTRLTVV.

CDR3 amino acids: CSADRGYGYTF. The CDR3 coding sequence is TGCAGCGCTGACAGGGGATATGGCTACACCTTC. The J gene is TRBJ1-2, the V gene TRBV29-1; 8 bases agree with TRBD1. Trimming removed 7 bases from V and 5 bases from J; junction bases left unmatched: 3. The germline gives CDR1 SQVTM, CDR2 ANQGSEA. CDR3 length: 11 residues.

This clonotype appeared many times. This sequence joins TRBV12-3 or TRBV12-4 and TRBJ1-6; 8 nucleotides match TRBD1. Trimming removed 5 bases from V and 10 bases from J; junction bases left unmatched: 4. The length of the CDR3 is 13 residues. The CDR3 here is CASSPTGVSPLHF. In DNA form, the CDR3 reads TGTGCCAGCAGTCCGACAGGGGTCTCACCCCTCCACTTT.

This chain uses TRBV19 with TRBJ2-5, with D perhaps TRBD2 (6 bases). Germline values: CDR1 LNHDA, CDR2 SQIVND (reference sequence). This CDR3 spans 12 amino acids. V dropped 7 bases and J dropped 4 bases, with 10 bases sitting between them. The CDR3 loop is CASKAGGETQYF. For the CDR3, the DNA is TGTGCCAGTAAAGCGGGTGGAGAGACCCAGTACTTC.

This clonotype was recorded at least ten times. CDR3 DNA sequence: TGCGCCAGCAGGCTGGACAGGGTGGCTTTCTTT. Amino acids: CASRLDRVAFF. V gene TRBV5-1 combines with J gene TRBJ1-1; TRBD1 agrees at 8 bases. The V and J ends lost 5 bases and 11 bases, in that order; junction bases with no gene match: 5. In germline, CDR1 is SGHRS, CDR2 YFSETQ. The CDR3 runs 11 residues.

The gene calls are TRBV4-1 and TRBJ2-5; D uncertain. The CDR3 is 15 amino acids. Germline loops: CDR1 MGHRA, CDR2 YSYEKL. The ends were cut back, 0 bases at V and 0 bases at J, with 8 bases in the middle. CDR3 coding DNA: TGCGCCAGCAGCCAAGATTTAATGAACCAAGAGACCCAGTACTTC. Amino acids: CASSQDLMNQETQYF.